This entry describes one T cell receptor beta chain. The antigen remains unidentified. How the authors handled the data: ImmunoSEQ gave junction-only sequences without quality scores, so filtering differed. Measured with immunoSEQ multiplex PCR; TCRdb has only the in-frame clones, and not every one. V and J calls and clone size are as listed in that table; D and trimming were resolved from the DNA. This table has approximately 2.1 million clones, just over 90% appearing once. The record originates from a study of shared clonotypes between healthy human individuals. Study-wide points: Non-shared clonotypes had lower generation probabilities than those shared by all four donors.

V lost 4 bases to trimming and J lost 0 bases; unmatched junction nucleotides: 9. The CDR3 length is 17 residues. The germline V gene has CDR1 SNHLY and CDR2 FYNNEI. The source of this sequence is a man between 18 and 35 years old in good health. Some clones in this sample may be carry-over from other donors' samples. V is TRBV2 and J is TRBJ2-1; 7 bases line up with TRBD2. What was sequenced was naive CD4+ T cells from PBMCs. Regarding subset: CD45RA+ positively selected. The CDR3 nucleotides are TGTGCCAGCAGTGGCCGGCTAGCGGTAAGCTCCTACAATGAGCAGTTCTTC. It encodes CASSGRLAVSSYNEQFF. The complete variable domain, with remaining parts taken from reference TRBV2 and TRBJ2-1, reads EPEVTQTPSHQVTQMGQEVILRCVPISNHLYFYWYRQILGQKVEFLVSFYNNEISEKSEIFDDQFSVERPDGSNFTLKIRSTKLEDSAMYFCASSGRLAVSSYNEQFFGPGTRLTVL.